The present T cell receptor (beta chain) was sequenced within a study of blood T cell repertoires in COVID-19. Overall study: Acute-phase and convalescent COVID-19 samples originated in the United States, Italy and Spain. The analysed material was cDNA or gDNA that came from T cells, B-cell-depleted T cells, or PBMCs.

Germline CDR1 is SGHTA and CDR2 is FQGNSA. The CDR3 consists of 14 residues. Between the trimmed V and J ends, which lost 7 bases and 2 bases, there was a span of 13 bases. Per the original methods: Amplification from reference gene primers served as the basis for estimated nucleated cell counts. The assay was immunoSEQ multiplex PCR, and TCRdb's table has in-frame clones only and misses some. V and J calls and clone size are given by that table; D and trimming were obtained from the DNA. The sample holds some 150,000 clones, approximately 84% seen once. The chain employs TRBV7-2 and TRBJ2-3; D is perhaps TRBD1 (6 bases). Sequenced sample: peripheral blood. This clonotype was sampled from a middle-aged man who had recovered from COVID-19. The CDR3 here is CASTRDTNTDTQYF. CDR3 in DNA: TGTGCCAGCACACGGGACACAAACACAGATACGCAGTATTTT.